The clone carrying this TCR beta chain was observed once. Its antigen is not identified. The CDR3 has 15 amino acids. The V segment lost 8 bases and the J segment 4 bases; nucleotides outside the gene matches: 7. Germline CDR1 and CDR2: ENHRY and SYGVKD. The data originate from a study of shared clonotypes between healthy human individuals. Study in general: CD4 naive cells filled three plates per donor, CD4 memory three, CD8 naive two and CD8 memory one. General study findings and limits: Clonotypes which were not shared had lower generation probabilities than clonotypes that all four donors shared. Sampling involved blood alone; tissue repertoires likely differ.

Cells designated naive CD8 were CD45RO-negative and were positively selected for CCR7, with terminally differentiated effector memory CD45RA+ cells excluded. In the original processing: ImmunoSEQ sequences covered only the junction and lacked quality scores; filtering therefore differed. Measured with immunoSEQ multiplex PCR; TCRdb has only the in-frame clones, and not every one. From that table come the V and J calls and clone size; the DNA was used to work out D and trimming. The data hold roughly 2.1 million clones, with roughly 91% observed a single time. The sequence derives from a man between 18 and 29 years old in good health. Some clones in this sample may be carry-over from other donors' samples. The sample consisted of naive CD8+ T cells from PBMCs. The chain joins TRBV10-3 to TRBJ2-2, with 10 bases lining up with TRBD1. The CDR3 loop is CAIAGTGDLTGELFF. The CDR3 nucleotides read TGTGCCATCGCCGGGACAGGGGATCTCACCGGGGAGCTGTTTTTT.